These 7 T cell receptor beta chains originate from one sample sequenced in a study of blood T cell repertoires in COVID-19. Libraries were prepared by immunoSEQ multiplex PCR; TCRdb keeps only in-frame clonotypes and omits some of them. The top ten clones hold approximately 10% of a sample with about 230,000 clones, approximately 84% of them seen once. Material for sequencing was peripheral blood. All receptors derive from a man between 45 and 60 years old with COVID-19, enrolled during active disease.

The CDR3 DNA sequence: TGTGCCAGCAGCTCCAGCCCTCCGGGACAGGGGAACGAGCAGTACTTC. This codes for CASSSSPPGQGNEQYF. The chain couples TRBV7-2 to TRBJ2-7; 10 bases match TRBD1. This CDR3 contains 16 residues. The germline V gene encodes CDR1 SGHTA and CDR2 FQGNSA. Losses at the gene ends were 4 bases for V and 5 bases for J; bases not matched to a gene: 11.

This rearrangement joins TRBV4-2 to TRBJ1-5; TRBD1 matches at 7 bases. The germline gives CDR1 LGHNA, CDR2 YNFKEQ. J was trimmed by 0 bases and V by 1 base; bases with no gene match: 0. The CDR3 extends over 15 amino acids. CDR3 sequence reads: CASSQGTGSNQPQHF. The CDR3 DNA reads TGTGCCAGCAGCCAAGGGACAGGTAGCAATCAGCCCCAGCATTTT.

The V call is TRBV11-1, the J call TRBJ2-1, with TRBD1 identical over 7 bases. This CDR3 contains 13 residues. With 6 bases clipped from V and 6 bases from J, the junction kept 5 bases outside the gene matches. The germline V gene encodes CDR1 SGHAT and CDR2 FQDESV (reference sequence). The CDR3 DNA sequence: TGTGCCAGCAGTTTGGACAGGTCCAATGAGCAGTTCTTC. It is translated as CASSLDRSNEQFF.

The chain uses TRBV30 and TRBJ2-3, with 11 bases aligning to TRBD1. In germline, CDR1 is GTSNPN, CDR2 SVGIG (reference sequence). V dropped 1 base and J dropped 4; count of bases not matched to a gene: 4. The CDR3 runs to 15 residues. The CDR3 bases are TGTGCCTGGAGTGCCGGGACAGGGGGTTCAGATACGCAGTATTTT. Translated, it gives CAWSAGTGGSDTQYF.

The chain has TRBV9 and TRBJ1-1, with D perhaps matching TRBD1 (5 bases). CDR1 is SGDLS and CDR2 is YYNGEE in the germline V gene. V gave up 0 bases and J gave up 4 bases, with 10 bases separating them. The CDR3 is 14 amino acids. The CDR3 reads CASSVVQGGTEAFF. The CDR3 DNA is TGTGCCAGCAGCGTAGTTCAGGGTGGCACTGAAGCTTTCTTT.

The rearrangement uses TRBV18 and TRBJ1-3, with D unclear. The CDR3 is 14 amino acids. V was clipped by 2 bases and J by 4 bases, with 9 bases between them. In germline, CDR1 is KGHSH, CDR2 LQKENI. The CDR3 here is CASSPGSGGNTIYF. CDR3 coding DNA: TGTGCCAGCTCACCAGGCTCGGGAGGAAACACCATATATTTT.

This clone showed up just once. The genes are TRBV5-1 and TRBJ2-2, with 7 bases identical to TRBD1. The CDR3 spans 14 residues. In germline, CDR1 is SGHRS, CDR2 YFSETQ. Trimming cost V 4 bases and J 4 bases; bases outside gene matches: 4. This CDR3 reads CASSPAGGTGELFF. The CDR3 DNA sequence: TGCGCCAGCAGCCCCGCAGGGGGCACCGGGGAGCTGTTTTTT.